This T cell receptor beta chain was observed in a study of a mutant IDH1 vaccine in newly diagnosed glioma (dated by TCRdb to about 2021). The study in broad terms: Vaccination started 4-6 weeks after radiotherapy alone, or was given together with temozolomide cycles in the groups whose treatment included chemotherapy. Of the 32 patients who were treated, around 60% were male and around 40% were female, and the mean age was around 40 years. Before enrollment, most patients had been given radiochemotherapy with temozolomide as standard therapy, while the rest had received either radiotherapy alone or temozolomide alone. The week-35 safety follow-up took place at visit V12, and the week-47 end of study took place at visit V13. Peripheral blood was collected at six visits: V03 (baseline), V05, V07, V10, V12 and V13. Longitudinal TCRB deep sequencing was done for 25 to 30 treated patients, wherever samples were available for exploratory analyses.

As regards this clone: Its antigen is not yet known. Per-nucleotide qualities are absent, and no much larger clonotype sits a single base away.

Preparation of the library involved the immunoSEQ multiplex PCR assay. Rearranged TCR beta chain sequences were amplified using the hsTCRB Kit according to the manufacturer's protocol. TCRB libraries were sequenced on an Illumina MiSeq. In the original analysis: Demultiplexing, trimming and gene mapping were performed with the kit vendor's proprietary platform. The immuneACCESS repertoire file appears here via TCRdb, limited to in-frame rearrangements. These files lack a portion of the clones; in checked studies, under half of the deficit traces to unresolved V genes, and the cause of the others is not known. The V and J calls and clone size are taken from that table; D and trimming were inferred from the DNA. In all, the sample holds 45,000 to 65,000 clones, and less than 75% of those were seen once. The top ten clones comprise around 4.8% of the sample. From V the trimming removes 6 bases and from J it removes 8 bases, while the gene matches leave 14 bases of the junction unaccounted for. The germline V gene specifies SQVTM as CDR1 and ANQGSEA as CDR2. The CDR3 numbers 14 residues from cysteine through phenylalanine. CDR3 DNA is the only sequence kept; it has 42 bases, read in frame from the first base.

Overall study outcomes, separate from this receptor: Immune responses induced by the vaccine were seen in approximately 93% of patients across multiple MHC alleles. The authors noted that analyses of patient blood samples could not be reproduced because of sample limitations. Selection of PBMC samples for TCRB deep sequencing was based on availability. Changes in the top peripheral T cell clonotypes picked up by TCRB sequencing did not appear to be linked to pseudoprogression.

Reading the label with the study, this specimen's time point is: week 47, end of study. Each vaccine dose, consisting of 300 ug of a 20-mer mutant IDH1 peptide in Montanide, was administered subcutaneously with topical imiquimod. Patients received eight vaccinations in weeks 1, 3, 5, 7, 11, 15, 19 and 23, corresponding to visits V03 through V10. Newly diagnosed WHO grade 3 or 4 IDH1-mutant astrocytomas showing loss of nuclear ATRX were present in the donors. The samples were drawn from NOA16, a multicentre, single-arm, open-label phase I trial in Germany that tested a mutant IDH1 peptide vaccine in humans for the first time. Genomic DNA for TCRB sequencing was isolated from EDTA blood with the DNeasy Blood and Tissue Kit.

The clonotype was recovered from a man in his forties with glioma. Some clones in this sample may be carry-over from other donors' samples. Here the sequenced sample was peripheral blood mononuclear cells (PBMCs), taken from a glioma patient whose treatment included an IDH1 peptide vaccine. The chain employs TRBV29-1 and TRBJ1-2; 8 of the junction bases match TRBD1. The DNA is as follows: TGCAGCGTCACCAGACAGGGGCGGGGAGGGGGCTACACCTTC. This encodes CSVTRQGRGGGYTF.